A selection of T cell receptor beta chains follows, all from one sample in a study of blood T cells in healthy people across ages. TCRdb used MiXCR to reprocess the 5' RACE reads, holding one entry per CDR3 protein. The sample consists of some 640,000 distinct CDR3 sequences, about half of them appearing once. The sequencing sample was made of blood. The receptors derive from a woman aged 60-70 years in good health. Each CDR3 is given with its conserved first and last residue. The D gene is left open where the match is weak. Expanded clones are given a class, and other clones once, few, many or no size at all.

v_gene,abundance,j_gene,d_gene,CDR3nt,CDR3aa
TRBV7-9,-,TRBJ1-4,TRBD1,TGTGCCAGCAGCTCAGCAGGGGGTTTGTATGAAAAACTGTTTTTT,CASSSAGGLYEKLFF
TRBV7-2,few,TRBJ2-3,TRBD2,TGTGCCAGCAGCTTAGCCCTAGCGGGAGCCTCAGATACGCAGTATTTT,CASSLALAGASDTQYF
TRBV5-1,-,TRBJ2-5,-,TGCGCCAGCAGCCCGGAGGCGGTGGGAGAGACCCAGTACTTC,CASSPEAVGETQYF
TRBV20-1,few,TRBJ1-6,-,TGCAGTGCCGAAAAGGGGGGGAGCTCCTATAATTCACCCCTCCACTTT,CSAEKGGSSYNSPLHF
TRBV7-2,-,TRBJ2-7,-,TGTGCCAGCAGCCTACTAGGCCCCTACGAGCAGTACTTC,CASSLLGPYEQYF
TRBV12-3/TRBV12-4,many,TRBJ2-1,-,TGTGCCAGCAGTTTTCCCCCGGTTGGCGAGCAGTTCTTC,CASSFPPVGEQFF
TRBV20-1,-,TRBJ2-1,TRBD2,TGCAGTGCTAGTGGGGGGGGTAGCGGGAGGGTAGTGTTCTTC,CSASGGGSGRVVFF
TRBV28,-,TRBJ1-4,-,TGTGCCAGCAAGGATTCCGTTAATGAAAAACTGTTTTTT,CASKDSVNEKLFF
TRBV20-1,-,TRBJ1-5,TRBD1,TGCAGTGCTAGCCCCGGGACAGGGTTCAATCAGCCCCAGCATTTT,CSASPGTGFNQPQHF
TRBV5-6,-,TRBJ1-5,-,TGTGCCAGCAGCTCTTTCAACCGGGCCAACAATCAGCCCCAGCATTTT,CASSSFNRANNQPQHF
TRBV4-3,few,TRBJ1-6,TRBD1,TGCGCCAGCAGCCAAGAGGACAGGGGTTTTTCACCCCTCCACTTT,CASSQEDRGFSPLHF
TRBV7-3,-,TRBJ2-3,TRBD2,TGTGCCAGCAGCTTGGTAGCGGGAGCAAAAGATACGCAGTATTTT,CASSLVAGAKDTQYF
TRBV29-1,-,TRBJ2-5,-,TGCAGCGTCCTTCGAGGACAGTTGGAGACCCAGTACTTC,CSVLRGQLETQYF
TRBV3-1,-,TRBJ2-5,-,TGTGCCAGCAGCCAAGACCCGACTAGGGGATCGGGGACCCAGTACTTC,CASSQDPTRGSGTQYF
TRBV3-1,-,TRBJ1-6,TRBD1,TGTGCCAGCAGACCCTCCGGGACAGGGTCACCCCTCCACTTT,CASRPSGTGSPLHF
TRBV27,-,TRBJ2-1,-,TGTGCCAGCGCTTTAGACAGACTAGGCAATGAGCAGTTCTTC,CASALDRLGNEQFF
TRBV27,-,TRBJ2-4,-,TGTGCCAGCAGTAGCAGGGGACCCTGGGACATTCAGTACTTC,CASSSRGPWDIQYF
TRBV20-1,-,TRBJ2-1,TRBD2,TGCAGTGCTAGAGATCAAATAGCGGGAGGATATGAGCAGTTCTTC,CSARDQIAGGYEQFF
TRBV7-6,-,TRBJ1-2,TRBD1,TGTGCCAGCAGCTTAGTTGCGGGACAGGGCTATGGCTACACCTTC,CASSLVAGQGYGYTF
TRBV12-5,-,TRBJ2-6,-,TGTGCTAGTGGCATGTCTGGGGCCAACGTCCTGATTTTC,CASGMSGANVLIF
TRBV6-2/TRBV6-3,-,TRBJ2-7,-,TGTGCCAGCAGTTACCCGACAGAGCCTCACCCCAACTACGAGCAGTACTTC,CASSYPTEPHPNYEQYF
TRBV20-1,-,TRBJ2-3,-,TGCAGTGTTCTCCTACTTGCCCCAGATACGCAGTATTTT,CSVLLLAPDTQYF
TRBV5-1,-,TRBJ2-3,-,TGCGCCAGCAGCGAAGGGGGAAGCGCAGATACGCAGTATTTT,CASSEGGSADTQYF
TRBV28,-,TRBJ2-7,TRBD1,TGTGCCAGCAGTTTTGGGACAGGGTTTTACGAGCAGTACTTC,CASSFGTGFYEQYF
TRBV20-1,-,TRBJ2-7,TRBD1,TGCAGTGCCGGGACAGGGCGCGAGCAGTACTTC,CSAGTGREQYF
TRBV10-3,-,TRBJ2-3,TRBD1,TGTGCCATCAGTGCCCGGGGGACAGGCATCACAGATACGCAGTATTTT,CAISARGTGITDTQYF
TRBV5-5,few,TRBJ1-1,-,TGTGCCAGCAGCTTGAAAGTCACTGAAGCTTTCTTT,CASSLKVTEAFF
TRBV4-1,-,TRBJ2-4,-,TGCGCCAGCAGCCAAGATTGGTCGGGAGAGCAGTACTTC,CASSQDWSGEQYF
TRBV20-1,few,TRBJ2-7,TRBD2,TGCAGTGCTGTGACTAGCGGGAAGGCCTACGAGCAGTACTTC,CSAVTSGKAYEQYF
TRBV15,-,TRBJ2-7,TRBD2,TGTGCCACCAGCAGAGTGAGGACTAGCGGGAGTATTTACGAGCAGTACTTC,CATSRVRTSGSIYEQYF
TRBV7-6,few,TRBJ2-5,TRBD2,TGTGCCAGCAGCCCACTAGCGGGAGACACTGAGCAGTACTTC,CASSPLAGDTEQYF
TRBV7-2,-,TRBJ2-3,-,TGTGCCAGCAGCTTGGCCACCAGGACAGATACGCAGTATTTT,CASSLATRTDTQYF
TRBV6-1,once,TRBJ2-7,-,TGTGCCAGCAGTCCGGCCCCGTCTTCTCGTCGGACCTCCTACGAGCAGTACTTC,CASSPAPSSRRTSYEQYF
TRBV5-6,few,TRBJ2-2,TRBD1,TGTGCCAGCAGCTTGGTCGTCGCGGGGACAGGGGTCACCGGGGAGCTGTTTTTT,CASSLVVAGTGVTGELFF
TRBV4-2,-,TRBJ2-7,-,TGTGCCAGCAGCCAAGAGGGGGGCTACTCCTACGAGCAGTACTTC,CASSQEGGYSYEQYF
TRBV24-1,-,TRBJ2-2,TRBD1,TGTGCCACCAGTGGGGACAGGGGGTCCGGGGAGCTGTTTTTT,CATSGDRGSGELFF
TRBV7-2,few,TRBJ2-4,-,TGTGCCAGCAGCTTAAGGAAGGGGAACATTCAGTACTTC,CASSLRKGNIQYF
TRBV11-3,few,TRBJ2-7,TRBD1,TGTGCCAGCAGCCTCCGGACAGGGGATCCCTACGAGCAGTACTTC,CASSLRTGDPYEQYF
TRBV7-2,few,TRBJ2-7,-,TGTGCCAGCAGCCCACAGATTCTTACCTACAATGAGCAGTACTTC,CASSPQILTYNEQYF
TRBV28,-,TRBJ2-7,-,TGTGCCAGCAATTCCCGCACCTACGAGCAGTACTTC,CASNSRTYEQYF
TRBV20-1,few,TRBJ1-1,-,TGCAGTGCTAGAGATCACAGGGAGAGGGGGTCTGGGTCTGAAGCTTTCTTT,CSARDHRERGSGSEAFF
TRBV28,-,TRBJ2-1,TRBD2,TGTGCCGGGGGAGAGACTAGCGGGAGGGGTGCGAAGTTGGGTGAGCAGTTCTTC,CAGGETSGRGAKLGEQFF
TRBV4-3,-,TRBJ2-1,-,TGCGCCAGCAGCCAGTACTCGAGCGGCAACTCCTACAATGAGCAGTTCTTC,CASSQYSSGNSYNEQFF
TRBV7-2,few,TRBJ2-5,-,TGTGCCAGCAGCTTAGAAGGGGGTCGCGGGAACTACCAAGAGACCCAGTACTTC,CASSLEGGRGNYQETQYF
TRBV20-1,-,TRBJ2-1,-,TGCAGTGCTAGAAAGGCCGTAGCTCCTGAGCAGTTCTTC,CSARKAVAPEQFF
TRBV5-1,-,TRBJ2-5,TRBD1,TGCGCCAGCAGCTGGGGAGCAGGGGGAAATGAAGAGACCCAGTACTTC,CASSWGAGGNEETQYF
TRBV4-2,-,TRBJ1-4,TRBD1,TGTGCCAGCAGCGCGGGAGACAGGGCGGCTAATGAAAAACTGTTTTTT,CASSAGDRAANEKLFF
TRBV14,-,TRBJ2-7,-,TGTACCAGCAGCCCCGGTTCAGGTGGCTACGAGCAGTACTTC,CTSSPGSGGYEQYF
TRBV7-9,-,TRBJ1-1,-,TGTGCCAGCAGCTCACGCACAGTGAACACTGAAGCTTTCTTT,CASSSRTVNTEAFF
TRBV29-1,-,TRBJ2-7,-,TGCAGCGCCATGGGGGATTGCGAGCAGTACTTC,CSAMGDCEQYF
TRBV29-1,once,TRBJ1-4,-,TGCAGCGTGGGCATTGGGGCTAATGAAAAACTGTTTTTT,CSVGIGANEKLFF
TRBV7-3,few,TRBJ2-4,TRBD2,TGTGCCAGCAGCGAAAGCGGGGGTAAAGGCAAAAACATTCAGTACTTC,CASSESGGKGKNIQYF